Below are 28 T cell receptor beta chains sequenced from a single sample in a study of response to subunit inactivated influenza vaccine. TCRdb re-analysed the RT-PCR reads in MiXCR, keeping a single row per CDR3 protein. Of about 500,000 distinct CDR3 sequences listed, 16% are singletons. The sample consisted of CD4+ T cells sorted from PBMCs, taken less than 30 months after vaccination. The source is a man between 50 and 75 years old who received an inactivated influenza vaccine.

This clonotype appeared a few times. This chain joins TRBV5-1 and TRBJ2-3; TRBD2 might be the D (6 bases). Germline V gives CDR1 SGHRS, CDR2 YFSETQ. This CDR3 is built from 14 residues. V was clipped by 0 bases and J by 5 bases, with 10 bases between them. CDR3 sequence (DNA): TGCGCCAGCAGCTTGGGTCAGCGGGTAGATACGCAGTATTTT. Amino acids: CASSLGQRVDTQYF.

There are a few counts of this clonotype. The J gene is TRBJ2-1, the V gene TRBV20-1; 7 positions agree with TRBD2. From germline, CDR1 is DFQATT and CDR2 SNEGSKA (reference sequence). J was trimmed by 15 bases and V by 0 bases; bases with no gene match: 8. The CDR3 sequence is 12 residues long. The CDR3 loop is CSAREAGTGLFF. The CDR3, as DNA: TGCAGTGCTAGAGAAGCGGGAACTGGTCTGTTCTTC.

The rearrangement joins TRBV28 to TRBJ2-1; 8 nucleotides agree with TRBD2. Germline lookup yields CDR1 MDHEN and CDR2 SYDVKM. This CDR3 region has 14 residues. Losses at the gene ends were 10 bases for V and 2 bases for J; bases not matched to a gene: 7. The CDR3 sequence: CATRSSGTYNEQFF. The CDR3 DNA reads TGTGCCACCCGGAGTAGCGGGACCTACAATGAGCAGTTCTTC.

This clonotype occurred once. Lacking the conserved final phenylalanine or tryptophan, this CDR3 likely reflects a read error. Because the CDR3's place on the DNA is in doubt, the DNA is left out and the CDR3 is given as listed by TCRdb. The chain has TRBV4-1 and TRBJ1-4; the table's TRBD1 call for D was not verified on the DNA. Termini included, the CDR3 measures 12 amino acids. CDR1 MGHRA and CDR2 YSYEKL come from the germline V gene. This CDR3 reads CASSHMGTFLYY.

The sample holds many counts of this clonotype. The DNA for the CDR3 is TGTGCCAGCAGTTCAAGCTCCTACGAGCAGTACTTC. It codes for CASSSSSYEQYF. The V call is TRBV6-5, the J call TRBJ2-7; no clear D. The CDR3 is 12 residues long. Germline assignment: CDR1 MNHEY and CDR2 SVGAGI. V was trimmed by 4 bases and J by 0 bases, leaving 4 bases between them.

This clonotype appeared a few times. CDR3 region: CASSPSICGTSTDTQYF. CDR3 sequence (DNA): TGTGCCAGCTCACCATCCATCTGCGGGACTAGCACAGATACGCAGTATTTT. V and J are TRBV18 and TRBJ2-3; a possible D gene is TRBD2 (6 bases). This CDR3 spans 17 amino acids. V was trimmed by 2 bases and J by 0 bases, leaving 15 bases between them. Germline CDR1 is KGHSH and CDR2 is LQKENI.

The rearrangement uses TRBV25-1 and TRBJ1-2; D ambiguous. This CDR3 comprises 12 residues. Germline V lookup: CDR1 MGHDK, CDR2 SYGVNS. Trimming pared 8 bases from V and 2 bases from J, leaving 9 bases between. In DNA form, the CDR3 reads TGTGCCAGCGGTACAAGCAACTATGGCTACACCTTC. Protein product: CASGTSNYGYTF.

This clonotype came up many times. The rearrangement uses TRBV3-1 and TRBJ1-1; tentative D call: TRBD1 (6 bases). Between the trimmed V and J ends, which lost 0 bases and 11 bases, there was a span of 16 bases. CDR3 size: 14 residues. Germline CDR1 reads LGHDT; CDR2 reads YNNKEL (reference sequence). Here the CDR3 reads CASSQDLWGAGAFF. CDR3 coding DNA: TGTGCCAGCAGCCAAGATCTATGGGGGGCAGGGGCTTTCTTT.

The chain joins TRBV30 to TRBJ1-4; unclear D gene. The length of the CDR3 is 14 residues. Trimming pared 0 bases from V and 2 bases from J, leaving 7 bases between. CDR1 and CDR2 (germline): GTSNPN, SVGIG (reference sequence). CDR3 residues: CAWSVSWTNEKLFF. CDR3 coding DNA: TGTGCCTGGAGTGTATCTTGGACTAATGAAAAACTGTTTTTT.

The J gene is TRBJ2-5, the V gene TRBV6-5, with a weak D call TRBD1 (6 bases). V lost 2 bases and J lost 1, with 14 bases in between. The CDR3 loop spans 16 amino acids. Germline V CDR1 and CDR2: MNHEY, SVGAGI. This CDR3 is CASSYGAGAIQETQYF. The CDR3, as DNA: TGTGCCAGCAGTTACGGGGCAGGGGCCATCCAAGAGACCCAGTACTTC.

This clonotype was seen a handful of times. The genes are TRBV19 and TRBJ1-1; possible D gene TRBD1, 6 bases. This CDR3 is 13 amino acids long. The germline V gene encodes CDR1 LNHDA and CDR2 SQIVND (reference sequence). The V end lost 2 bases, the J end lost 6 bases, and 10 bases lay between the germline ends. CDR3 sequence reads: CASSITQGPEAFF. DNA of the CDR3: TGTGCCAGTAGTATAACTCAGGGGCCTGAAGCTTTCTTT. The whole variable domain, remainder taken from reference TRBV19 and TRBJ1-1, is DGGITQSPKYLFRKEGQNVTLSCEQNLNHDAMYWYRQDPGQGLRLIYYSQIVNDFQKGDIAEGYSVSREKKESFPLTVTSAQKNPTAFYLCASSITQGPEAFFGQGTRLTVV.

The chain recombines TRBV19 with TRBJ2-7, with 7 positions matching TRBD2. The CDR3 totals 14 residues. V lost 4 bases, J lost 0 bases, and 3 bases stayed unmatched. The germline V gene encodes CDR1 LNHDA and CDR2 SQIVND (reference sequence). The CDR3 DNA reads TGTGCCAGTAGTAAGCGGGACCGCTCCTACGAGCAGTACTTC. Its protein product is CASSKRDRSYEQYF.

The CDR3 DNA reads TGCAGCGTTTCTACCGCAGGGGGTGGCACAGATACGCAGTATTTT. It yields the protein CSVSTAGGGTDTQYF. The chain uses TRBV29-1 and TRBJ2-3; the match to TRBD1 covers 7 bases. The CDR3 sequence is 15 residues long. Trimming took 5 bases from V and 1 from J; bases not matched to a gene: 9. Germline CDR1 is SQVTM and CDR2 is ANQGSEA.

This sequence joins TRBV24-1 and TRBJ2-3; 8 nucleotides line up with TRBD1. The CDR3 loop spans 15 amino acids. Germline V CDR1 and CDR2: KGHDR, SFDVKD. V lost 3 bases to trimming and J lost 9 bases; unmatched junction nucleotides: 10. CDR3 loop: CATSDPGQGTHTQYF. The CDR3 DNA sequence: TGTGCCACCAGTGATCCTGGACAGGGTACACACACGCAGTATTTT.

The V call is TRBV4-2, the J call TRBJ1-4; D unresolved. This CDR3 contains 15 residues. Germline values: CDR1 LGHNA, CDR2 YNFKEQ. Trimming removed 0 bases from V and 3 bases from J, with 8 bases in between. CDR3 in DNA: TGTGCCAGCAGCCAAGATACAACCTCTAATGAAAAACTGTTTTTT. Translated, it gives CASSQDTTSNEKLFF.

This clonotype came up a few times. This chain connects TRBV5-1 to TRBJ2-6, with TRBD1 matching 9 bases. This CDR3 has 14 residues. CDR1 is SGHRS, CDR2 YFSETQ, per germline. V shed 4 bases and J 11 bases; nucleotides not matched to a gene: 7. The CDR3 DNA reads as TGCGCCAGCAGCCCCGGGACAGGGAGCGACGTCCTGACTTTC. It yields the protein CASSPGTGSDVLTF.

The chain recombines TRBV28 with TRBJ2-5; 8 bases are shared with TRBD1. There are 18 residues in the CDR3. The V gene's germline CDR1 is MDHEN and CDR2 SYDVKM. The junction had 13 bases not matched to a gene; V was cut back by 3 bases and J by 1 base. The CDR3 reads CASSLGPWAGGTQETQYF. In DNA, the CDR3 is TGTGCCAGCAGTTTGGGGCCTTGGGCAGGGGGCACCCAAGAGACCCAGTACTTC.

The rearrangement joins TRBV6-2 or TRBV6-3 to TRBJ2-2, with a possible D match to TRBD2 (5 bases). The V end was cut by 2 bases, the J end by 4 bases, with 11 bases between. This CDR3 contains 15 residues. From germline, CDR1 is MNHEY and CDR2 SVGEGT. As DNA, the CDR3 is TGTGCCAGCAGTTACGAGGGTATGGGCACCGGGGAGCTGTTTTTT. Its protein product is CASSYEGMGTGELFF.

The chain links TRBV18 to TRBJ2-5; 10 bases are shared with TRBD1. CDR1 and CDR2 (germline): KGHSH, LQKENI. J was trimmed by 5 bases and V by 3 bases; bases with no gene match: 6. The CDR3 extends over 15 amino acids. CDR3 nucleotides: TGTGCCAGCTCACCGGGACAGGGGTTTGAGGAGACCCAGTACTTC. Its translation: CASSPGQGFEETQYF.

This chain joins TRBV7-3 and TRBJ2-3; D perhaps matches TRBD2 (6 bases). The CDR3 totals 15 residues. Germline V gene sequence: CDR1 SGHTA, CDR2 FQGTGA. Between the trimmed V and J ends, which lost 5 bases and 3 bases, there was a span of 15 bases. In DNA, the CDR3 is TGTGCCAGCAGCCCCCTCGGCGGGAAGACAGATACGCAGTATTTT. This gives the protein CASSPLGGKTDTQYF. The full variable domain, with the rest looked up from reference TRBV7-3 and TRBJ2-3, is GAGVSQTPSNKVTEKGKYVELRCDPISGHTALYWYRQSLGQGPEFLIYFQGTGAADDSGLPNDRFFAVRPEGSVSTLKIQRTERGDSAVYLCASSPLGGKTDTQYFGPGTRLTVL.

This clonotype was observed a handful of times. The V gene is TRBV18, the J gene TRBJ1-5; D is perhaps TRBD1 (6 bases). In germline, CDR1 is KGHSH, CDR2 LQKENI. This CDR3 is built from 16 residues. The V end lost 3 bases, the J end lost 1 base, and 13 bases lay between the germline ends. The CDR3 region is CASSPGGGGSNQPQHF. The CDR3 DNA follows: TGTGCCAGCTCACCGGGGGGCGGGGGAAGCAATCAGCCCCAGCATTTT.

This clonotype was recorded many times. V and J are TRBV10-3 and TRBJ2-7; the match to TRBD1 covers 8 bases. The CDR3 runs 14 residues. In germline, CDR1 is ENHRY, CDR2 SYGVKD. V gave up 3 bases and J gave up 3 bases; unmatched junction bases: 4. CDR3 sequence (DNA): TGTGCCATCAGTGAAGCAGGGGGCGGCTACGAGCAGTACTTC. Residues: CAISEAGGGYEQYF.

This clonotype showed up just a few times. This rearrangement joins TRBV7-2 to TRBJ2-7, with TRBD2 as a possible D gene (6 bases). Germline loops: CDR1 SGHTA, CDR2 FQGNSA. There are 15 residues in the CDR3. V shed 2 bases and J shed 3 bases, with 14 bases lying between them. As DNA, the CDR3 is TGTGCCAGCAGCTTAATGTCCAGCGGGCTCTACGAGCAGTACTTC. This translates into CASSLMSSGLYEQYF.

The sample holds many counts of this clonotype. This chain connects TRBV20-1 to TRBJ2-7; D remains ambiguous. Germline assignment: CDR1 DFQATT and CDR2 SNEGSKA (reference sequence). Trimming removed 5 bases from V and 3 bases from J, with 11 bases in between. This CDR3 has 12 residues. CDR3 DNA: TGCAGTGCTGGACGGAGAAACTACGAGCAGTACTTC. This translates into CSAGRRNYEQYF.

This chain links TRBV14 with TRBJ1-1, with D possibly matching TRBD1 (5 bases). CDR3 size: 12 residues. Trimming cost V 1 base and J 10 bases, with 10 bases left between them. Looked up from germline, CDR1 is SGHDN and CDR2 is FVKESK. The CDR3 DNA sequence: TGTGCCAGCAGCCAAGGGGGCGCGGGAGCTTTCTTT. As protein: CASSQGGAGAFF. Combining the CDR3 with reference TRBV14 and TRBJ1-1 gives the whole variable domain EAGVTQFPSHSVIEKGQTVTLRCDPISGHDNLYWYRRVMGKEIKFLLHFVKESKQDESGMPNNRFLAERTGGTYSTLKVQPAELEDSGVYFCASSQGGAGAFFGQGTRLTVV.

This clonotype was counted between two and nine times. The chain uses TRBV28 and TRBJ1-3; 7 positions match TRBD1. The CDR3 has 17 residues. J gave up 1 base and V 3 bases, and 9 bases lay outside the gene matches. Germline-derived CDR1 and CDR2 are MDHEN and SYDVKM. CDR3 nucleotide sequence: TGTGCCAGCAGTTTGGGGGACAGCCTTTCGTCTGGAAACACCATATATTTT. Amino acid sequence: CASSLGDSLSSGNTIYF.

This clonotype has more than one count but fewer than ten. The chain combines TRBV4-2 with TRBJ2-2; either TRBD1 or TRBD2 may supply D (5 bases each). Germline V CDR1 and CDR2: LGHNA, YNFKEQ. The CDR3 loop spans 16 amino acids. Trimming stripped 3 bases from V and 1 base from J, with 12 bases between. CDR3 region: CASSHGAQGNTGELFF. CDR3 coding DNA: TGTGCCAGCAGCCACGGGGCCCAGGGGAACACCGGGGAGCTGTTTTTT.

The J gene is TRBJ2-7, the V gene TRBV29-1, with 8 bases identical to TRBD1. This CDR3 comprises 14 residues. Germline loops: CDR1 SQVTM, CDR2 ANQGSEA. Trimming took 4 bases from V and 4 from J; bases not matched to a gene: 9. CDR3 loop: CSVVGQGKMYEQYF. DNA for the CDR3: TGCAGCGTTGTAGGACAGGGTAAGATGTACGAGCAGTACTTC.